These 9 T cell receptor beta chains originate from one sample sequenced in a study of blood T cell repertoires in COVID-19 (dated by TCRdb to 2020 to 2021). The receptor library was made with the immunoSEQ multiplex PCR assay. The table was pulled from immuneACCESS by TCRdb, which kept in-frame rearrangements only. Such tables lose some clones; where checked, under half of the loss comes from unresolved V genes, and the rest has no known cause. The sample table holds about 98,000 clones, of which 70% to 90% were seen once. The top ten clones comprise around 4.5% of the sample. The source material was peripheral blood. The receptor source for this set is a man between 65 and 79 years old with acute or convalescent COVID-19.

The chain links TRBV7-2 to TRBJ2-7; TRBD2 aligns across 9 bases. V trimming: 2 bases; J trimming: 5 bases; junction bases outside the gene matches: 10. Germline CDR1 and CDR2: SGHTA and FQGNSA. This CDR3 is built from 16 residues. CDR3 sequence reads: CASSLYRRGGSHEQYF. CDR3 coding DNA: TGTGCCAGCAGCTTATACAGGCGGGGGGGCAGCCACGAGCAGTACTTC.

CDR3 in DNA: TGCAGCGTTAGAGACAGGGTTAATGGCTACACCTTC. This encodes CSVRDRVNGYTF. The rearrangement uses TRBV29-1 and TRBJ1-2, with TRBD1 identical over 7 bases. V was clipped by 5 bases and J by 6 bases; unmatched bases: 6. Germline V gene lookup returns CDR1 SQVTM and CDR2 ANQGSEA. CDR3 length: 12 residues.

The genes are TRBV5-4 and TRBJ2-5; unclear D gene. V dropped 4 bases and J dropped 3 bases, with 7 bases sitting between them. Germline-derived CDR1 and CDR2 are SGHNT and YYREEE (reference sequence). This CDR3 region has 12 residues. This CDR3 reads CASSRREETQYF. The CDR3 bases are TGTGCCAGCAGCCGCCGGGAAGAGACCCAGTACTTC.

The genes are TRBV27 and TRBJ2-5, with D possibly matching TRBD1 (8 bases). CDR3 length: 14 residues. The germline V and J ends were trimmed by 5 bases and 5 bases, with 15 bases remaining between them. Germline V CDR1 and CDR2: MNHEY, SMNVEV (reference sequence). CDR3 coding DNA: TGTGCCAGCAGTGCACAGGGGGGGTGGGAGACCCAGTACTTC. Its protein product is CASSAQGGWETQYF.

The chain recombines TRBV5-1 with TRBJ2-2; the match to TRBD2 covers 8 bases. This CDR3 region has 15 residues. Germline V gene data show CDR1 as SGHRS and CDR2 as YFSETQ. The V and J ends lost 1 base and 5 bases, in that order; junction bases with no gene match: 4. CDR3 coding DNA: TGCGCCAGCAGCTTGCCCTCGGGGGGGACCGGGGAGCTGTTTTTT. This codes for CASSLPSGGTGELFF.

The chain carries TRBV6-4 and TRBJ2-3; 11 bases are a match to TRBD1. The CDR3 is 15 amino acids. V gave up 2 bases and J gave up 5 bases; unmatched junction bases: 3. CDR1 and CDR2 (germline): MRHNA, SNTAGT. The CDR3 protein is CASSDGTGGQDTQYF. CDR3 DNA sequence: TGTGCCAGCAGTGACGGGACAGGGGGACAAGATACGCAGTATTTT.

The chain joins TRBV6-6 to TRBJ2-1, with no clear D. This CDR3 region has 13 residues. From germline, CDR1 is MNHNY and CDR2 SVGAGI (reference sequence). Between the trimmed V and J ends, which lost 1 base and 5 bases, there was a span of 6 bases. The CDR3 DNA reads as TGTGCCAGCAGTTACTTGGCAGACAATGAGCAGTTCTTC. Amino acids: CASSYLADNEQFF.

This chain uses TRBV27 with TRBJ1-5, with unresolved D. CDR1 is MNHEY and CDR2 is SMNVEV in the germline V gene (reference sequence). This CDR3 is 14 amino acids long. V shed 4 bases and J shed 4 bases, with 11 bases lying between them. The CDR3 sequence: CASSWRAANQPQHF. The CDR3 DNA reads TGTGCCAGCAGTTGGAGGGCAGCAAATCAGCCCCAGCATTTT.

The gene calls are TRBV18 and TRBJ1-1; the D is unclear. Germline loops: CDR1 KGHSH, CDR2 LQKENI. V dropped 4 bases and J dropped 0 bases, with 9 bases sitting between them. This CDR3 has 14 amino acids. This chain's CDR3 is CASSRDFMNTEAFF. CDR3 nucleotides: TGTGCCAGCTCACGCGATTTTATGAACACTGAAGCTTTCTTT. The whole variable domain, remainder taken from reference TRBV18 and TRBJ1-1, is NAGVMQNPRHLVRRRGQEARLRCSPMKGHSHVYWYRQLPEEGLKFMVYLQKENIIDESGMPKERFSAEFPKEGPSILRIQQVVRGDSAAYFCASSRDFMNTEAFFGQGTRLTVV.